This T cell receptor beta chain was identified in a study of post-analysis software for immune sequencing data. The wider study: The study covered relapsing-remitting, secondary progressive and progressive-relapsing courses of multiple sclerosis. The study, taken as a whole, reports: Samples from a shared batch, those prepared together, strongly co-clustered by F measure. Significantly lower normalized Chao1 diversity was seen in multiple sclerosis patients than in controls. TRBV5-6, TRBV5-1 and TRBV20-1 were among a handful of TRBV segments more frequent in patients than controls.

This clonotype was detected only a few times. The antigen remains unidentified. The germline gives CDR1 MDHEN, CDR2 SYDVKM. V lost 8 bases and J lost 5, with 15 bases in between. CDR3 length equals 13 residues. Prepared TCR beta cDNA libraries contained unique molecular identifiers. Once about 0.9 to 11 million T cells were used, about 510,000 cDNA molecules resulted. One entry per CDR3 protein results from TCRdb running MiXCR on the PCR reads. The sample yields 380,000 or so distinct CDR3 sequences, approximately 33% seen once. The rearrangement uses TRBV28 and TRBJ2-5; no clear D. Sequenced: blood. The TCR was taken from a girl aged 10-17 years with multiple sclerosis. For the CDR3, the DNA is TGTGCCAGCCAGCCTGGACGTATGGAGACCCAGTACTTC. Protein sequence: CASQPGRMETQYF.